The present T cell receptor beta chain was sequenced within a study of blood T cell repertoires in COVID-19. At the level of the study: PBMCs, B-cell-depleted T cells, or T cells provided the cDNA or gDNA that made up the material.

Assay: immunoSEQ multiplex PCR; the TCRdb copy retains only in-frame clones and omits some. The data hold about 110,000 clones, with just over 85% observed a single time. The sample was peripheral blood. This sequence originates from a human donor in a cohort sampled during active COVID-19.

The CDR3 region is CAWTNWRGEGYTF. The CDR3, as DNA: TGTGCCTGGACCAACTGGAGGGGAGAAGGCTACACCTTC. This rearrangement joins TRBV30 to TRBJ1-2, with D tentatively TRBD1 (5 bases). Trimming left V 4 bases short and J 8 bases short, with 17 bases between. The CDR3 sequence is 13 residues long. CDR1 is GTSNPN, CDR2 SVGIG, per germline (reference sequence).